The following is a TCR beta chain sequence with its context. The table came from immunoSEQ multiplex PCR; TCRdb's copy has only in-frame clones and leaves some out. This table holds some 110,000 clones, around 85% found once. This record belongs to a study of blood T cell repertoires in COVID-19. For the study at large: Whether acute or convalescent, the COVID-19 samples came from the United States, Italy and Spain. PBMCs, B-cell-depleted T cells, or T cells were the source of the cDNA or gDNA that made up the material.

Germline V gene lookup returns CDR1 SGHDT and CDR2 YYEEEE. The CDR3 extends over 13 amino acids. The V end was cut by 7 bases, the J end by 4 bases, with 12 bases between. The specimen sequenced was peripheral blood. This TCR was recovered from a man in his 70s who had recovered from COVID-19. The chain couples TRBV5-6 to TRBJ1-5, with unresolved D. The CDR3, as DNA: TGTGCCAGCGGTTCACACCCTAATCAGCCCCAGCATTTT. Protein: CASGSHPNQPQHF.